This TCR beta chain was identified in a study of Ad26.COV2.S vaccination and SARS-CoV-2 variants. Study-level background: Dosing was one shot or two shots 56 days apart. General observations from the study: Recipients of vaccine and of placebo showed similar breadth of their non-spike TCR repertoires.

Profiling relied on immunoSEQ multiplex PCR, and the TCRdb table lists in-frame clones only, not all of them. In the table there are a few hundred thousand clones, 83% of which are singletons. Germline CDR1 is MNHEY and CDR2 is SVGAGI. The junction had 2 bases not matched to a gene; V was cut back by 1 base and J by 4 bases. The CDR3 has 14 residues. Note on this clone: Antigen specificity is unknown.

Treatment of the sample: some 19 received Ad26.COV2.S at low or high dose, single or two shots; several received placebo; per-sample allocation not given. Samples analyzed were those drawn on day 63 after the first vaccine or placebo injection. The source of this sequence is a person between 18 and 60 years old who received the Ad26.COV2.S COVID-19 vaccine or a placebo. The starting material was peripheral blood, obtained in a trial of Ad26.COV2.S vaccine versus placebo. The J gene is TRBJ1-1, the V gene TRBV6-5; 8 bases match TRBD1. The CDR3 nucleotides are TGTGCCAGCAGTTACTTGGACAGGGCCACTGAAGCTTTCTTT. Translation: CASSYLDRATEAFF.